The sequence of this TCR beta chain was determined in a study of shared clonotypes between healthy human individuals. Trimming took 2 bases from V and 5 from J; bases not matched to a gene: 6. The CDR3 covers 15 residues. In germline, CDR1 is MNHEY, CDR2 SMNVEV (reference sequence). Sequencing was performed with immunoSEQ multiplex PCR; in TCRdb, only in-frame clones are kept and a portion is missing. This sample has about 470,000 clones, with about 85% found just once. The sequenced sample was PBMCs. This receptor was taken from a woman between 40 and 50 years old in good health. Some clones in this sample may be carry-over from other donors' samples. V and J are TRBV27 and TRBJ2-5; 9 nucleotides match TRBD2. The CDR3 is CASSLGGRGWETQYF. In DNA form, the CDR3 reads TGTGCCAGCAGTTTAGGCGGGAGGGGGTGGGAGACCCAGTACTTC.